Sequencing of this TCR beta chain was carried out in a study of vaccination and CD4 T cells after COVID-19. At the level of the study: Cells were stimulated with overlapping spike peptides from SARS-CoV-2, HCoV-NL63, HCoV-OC43 and HCoV-229E.

Sequenced with the Oncomine TCR Beta short-read assay was DNA taken from cultured CD4+ T cells. Investigators isolated genomic DNA from cultured CD4+ T cells. TCRdb passed the PCR reads through MiXCR, listing each CDR3 protein once. The sample records about 18,000 distinct CDR3 sequences, around 80% being singletons. As to treatment: approximately 11-day PBMC culture with coronavirus spike peptide pools or control peptides (ViraFEST assay). T cells were expanded with peptide pools, and expanded clonotypes were identified by TCR sequencing. Notes on the study in general: A nonsignificant rise from roughly 21 to 40 was seen in the median number of SARS-CoV-2-reactive clonotypes.

The CDR3 consists of 12 residues. The ends were cut back, 3 bases at V and 2 bases at J, with 7 bases in the middle. Germline CDR1 and CDR2: DFQATT and SNEGSKA (reference sequence). A word on this clonotype: What it binds is unknown.

Sequencing was performed on CD4+ T cells from blood, cultured in vitro, taken after SARS-CoV-2 vaccination. J is TRBJ1-1 and V is TRBV20-1; D call uncertain. The sequence was obtained from a human donor who received a COVID-19 vaccine. CDR3 sequence: CSASHGNTEAFF. CDR3 bases: TGCAGTGCTAGTCACGGAAACACTGAAGCTTTCTTT.